This TCR beta chain was captured in a study of OX40 agonist ivuxolimab in advanced cancers. For the study at large: Intravenous ivuxolimab was administered to patients every 2 weeks at 0.01 to 10 mg/kg. Each dose-escalation patient presented with hepatocellular carcinoma, melanoma, renal cell or head and neck cancer. Study-wide points: Expanded clones were, on average, more numerous in CD8+ T cells than in CD4+. Among the lowest peripheral clonal expansion occurred in 0.1-3.0 mg/kg partial responders.

The data were produced by immunoSEQ multiplex PCR, yet TCRdb's version contains in-frame clones alone and is incomplete. Counted here are almost 80,000 clones, approximately 80% occurring once; the ten biggest clones make up roughly 0.44%. For this clone: What it recognizes is unknown.

The germline V and J ends were trimmed by 4 bases and 4 bases, with 6 bases remaining between them. This CDR3 is 11 amino acids long. CDR1 GTSNPN and CDR2 SVGIG come from the germline V gene (reference sequence). The clonotype originates from an adult with an advanced solid tumor such as melanoma, head and neck, liver or kidney cancer. The source was CD4+ or CD8+ T cells sorted from blood, collected in a trial of the OX40 agonist ivuxolimab. The V and J genes are TRBV30 and TRBJ2-3; D not certain. The CDR3 nucleotides read TGTGCCTGGAAGAGTGCAGATACGCAGTATTTT. It codes for CAWKSADTQYF.